The next 30 T cell receptor beta chains were all read from a single sample in a study of cytomegalovirus exposure and HLA in healthy donors. Amplification used 60 Vbeta primers and 13 Jbeta primers. TCRdb's copy holds only in-frame clones and misses some; the assay was immunoSEQ multiplex PCR. The data show 120,000 to 150,000 clones, around three quarters seen once. The sample was PBMCs. The receptors come from a man aged 35 to 55 in good health and CMV-seropositive.

Details on this clone: Relative to the germline gene, one junction end is altered; a read error may explain this. V gene TRBV7-9 combines with J gene TRBJ2-5; 9 positions agree with TRBD2. CDR3 size: 18 residues. Germline V gene sequence: CDR1 SEHNR, CDR2 FQNEAQ (reference sequence). The DNA of the CDR3 is TGTTCCAGCAGCTGGGGCGGTATAGCGGGAGTAGGGAAGGAGACCCAGTACTTC. This sequence encodes CSSSWGGIAGVGKETQYF. Looking up the rest from reference TRBV7-9 and TRBJ2-5 gives the full variable domain: DTGVSQNPRHKITKRGQNVTFRCDPISEHNRLYWYRQTLGQGPEFLTYFQNEAQLEKSRLLSDRFSAERPKGSFSTLEIQRTEQGDSAMYLCSSSWGGIAGVGKETQYFGPGTRLLVL.

For this clone: The conserved final phenylalanine or tryptophan is absent from the CDR3, which likely points to a read error. No DNA is shown, since the ends of the CDR3 on it are uncertain; the CDR3 is the one TCRdb lists. The gene calls are TRBV19 and TRBJ2-7; the table's D call of TRBD1 was not tested on the DNA. Germline CDR1 is LNHDA and CDR2 is SQIVND (reference sequence). The CDR3 region is 11 residues in length, termini included. The CDR3 spells CASTSHWNRCL.

The J gene is TRBJ2-7, the V gene TRBV4-1, with 7 bases fitting TRBD1. The germline gives CDR1 MGHRA, CDR2 YSYEKL. V lost 6 bases and J lost 6; bases outside the gene matches: 11. The CDR3 totals 14 residues. CDR3 amino acids: CASRLQGMVGEQYF. For the CDR3, the DNA is TGCGCCAGCAGGTTACAGGGGATGGTGGGCGAGCAGTACTTC.

The chain recombines TRBV19 with TRBJ2-7; a possible D gene is TRBD1 (6 bases). The CDR3 runs 12 residues. The germline gives CDR1 LNHDA, CDR2 SQIVND (reference sequence). V gave up 5 bases and J gave up 10 bases, with 15 bases separating them. Written as DNA, the CDR3 is TGTGCCAGTAGTCAACAGGGCACGAAACAGTACTTC. Its translation: CASSQQGTKQYF.

The chain has TRBV15 and TRBJ1-5; a possible D gene is TRBD1 (5 bases). The CDR3 sequence is 15 residues long. Germline V CDR1 and CDR2: LNHNV, YYDKDF (reference sequence). V lost 6 bases, J lost 5 bases, and 17 bases lay in between. CDR3 DNA: TGTGCCACCAGGGGCGTGGGGGGGGGAGATCAGCCCCAGCATTTT. Protein product: CATRGVGGGDQPQHF.

This clone has a handful of counts. This chain uses TRBV7-8 with TRBJ2-5; possible D gene TRBD2, 6 bases. V was pared by 4 bases and J by 5 bases, with 17 bases between. From germline, CDR1 is SGHVS and CDR2 FQNEAQ. The CDR3 loop spans 15 amino acids. CDR3 sequence (DNA): TGTGCCAGCAGCTCCCAGGAGGGACCCTGGGAGACCCAGTACTTC. Translation gives CASSSQEGPWETQYF.

The V call is TRBV4-3, the J call TRBJ2-6, with D possibly being TRBD1 (6 bases). The CDR3 runs 19 residues. The V and J ends lost 4 bases and 0 bases respectively, with 19 bases between them. Germline V gene sequence: CDR1 LGHNA, CDR2 YSLEER. CDR3 nucleotides: TGCGCCAGCAGCCTTATAGGGGCAGGGGATTCCTCTGGGGCCAACGTCCTGACTTTC. Translation gives CASSLIGAGDSSGANVLTF.

Details on this clone: The conserved closing phenylalanine or tryptophan is absent in this CDR3, likely reflecting a read error. The V gene is TRBV9, the J gene TRBJ1-2; possible D gene TRBD1, 6 bases. The V end lost 2 bases, the J end lost 7 bases, and 15 bases lay between the germline ends. The CDR3 sequence is 14 residues long. Germline-derived CDR1 and CDR2 are SGDLS and YYNGEE. The CDR3 nucleotides read TGTGCCAGCAGCGTGGGGGGGCTCTCCTTTGGCTACACCCTC. It specifies CASSVGGLSFGYTL.

V and J are TRBV11-2 and TRBJ1-1; D is unclear. This CDR3 has 14 residues. Germline CDR1 and CDR2: SGHAT and FQNNGV. V was pared by 5 bases and J by 2 bases, with 12 bases between. The CDR3 is CASSLQVGNTEAFF. As DNA, the CDR3 is TGTGCCAGCAGCCTTCAGGTTGGAAACACTGAAGCTTTCTTT.

This clone was detected a few times. The V and J genes are TRBV6-6 and TRBJ2-7; no firm D call. Germline CDR1 reads MNHNY; CDR2 reads SVGAGI (reference sequence). Trimming cost V 6 bases and J 2 bases, with 14 bases left between them. This CDR3 spans 14 amino acids. The CDR3 region is CASSYASVAYEQYF. Here the CDR3 DNA reads TGTGCCAGCAGCTACGCCTCTGTAGCCTACGAGCAGTACTTC.

V and J are TRBV5-4 and TRBJ2-5; possible D gene TRBD2, 6 bases. Deletions cut 4 bases from V and 5 bases from J, with 15 bases between. The CDR3 contains 14 residues. Germline V gives CDR1 SGHNT, CDR2 YYREEE (reference sequence). CDR3 amino acids: CASSLRGGRETQYF. The CDR3 DNA sequence: TGTGCCAGCAGCCTAAGAGGAGGGCGGGAGACCCAGTACTTC.

The V gene is TRBV9, the J gene TRBJ2-5; TRBD2 agrees at 10 bases. The CDR3 is made up of 16 amino acids. In germline, CDR1 is SGDLS, CDR2 YYNGEE. After removal of 1 base from V and 5 bases from J, the junction contained 8 bases not matched to a gene. The CDR3 region is CASSVTPGLALETQYF. In nucleotides, the CDR3 is TGTGCCAGCAGCGTAACCCCGGGACTAGCGCTGGAGACCCAGTACTTC.

The rearrangement links TRBV28 to TRBJ1-1; no firm D call. This CDR3 is built from 12 residues. The V gene lost 2 bases and the J gene lost 3 bases, with 4 bases spanning the gap. The germline V gene encodes CDR1 MDHEN and CDR2 SYDVKM. In DNA, the CDR3 is TGTGCCAGCAGTTTACTCCACACTGAAGCTTTCTTT. This sequence encodes CASSLLHTEAFF.

This clone came up once. The V and J genes are TRBV6-6 and TRBJ2-7, with 7 bases aligning to TRBD2. CDR1 MNHNY and CDR2 SVGAGI come from the germline V gene (reference sequence). CDR3 length equals 14 residues. V was pared by 5 bases and J by 6 bases, with 10 bases of the junction left unmatched. CDR3 coding DNA: TGTGCCAGCAGTCGGACTAGTCTGGGTGGCGAGCAGTACTTC. This gives the protein CASSRTSLGGEQYF.

The rearrangement links TRBV11-3 to TRBJ2-2; possible D gene TRBD2, 7 bases. CDR1 is SGHNT, CDR2 YENEEA, per germline. This CDR3 has 17 residues. Trimming stripped 1 base from V and 3 bases from J, with 15 bases between. CDR3 DNA: TGTGCCAGCAGCTTAGGGGGGGCTAGCGGATACACCGGGGAGCTGTTTTTT. This sequence encodes CASSLGGASGYTGELFF.

J is TRBJ2-3 and V is TRBV28, with TRBD2 matching 12 bases. The junction had 8 bases not matched to a gene; V was cut back by 7 bases and J by 6 bases. The CDR3 runs to 15 residues. In germline, CDR1 is MDHEN, CDR2 SYDVKM. CDR3 in amino acids: CASTPSGRGEDTQYF. The CDR3, as DNA: TGTGCCAGCACCCCTAGCGGGAGGGGGGAGGATACGCAGTATTTT.

The chain employs TRBV11-1 and TRBJ1-1, with D possibly matching TRBD1 (5 bases). Deletions cut 5 bases from V and 1 base from J, with 11 bases between. Germline V gene lookup returns CDR1 SGHAT and CDR2 FQDESV (reference sequence). This CDR3 contains 14 residues. This CDR3 is CASSARGGNTEAFF. Written as DNA, the CDR3 is TGTGCCAGCAGCGCTAGGGGAGGGAACACTGAAGCTTTCTTT.

This clone showed up just a few times. The gene calls are TRBV19 and TRBJ1-5; TRBD1 might be the D (6 bases). CDR3 length: 12 amino acids. V lost 7 bases and J lost 7, with 11 bases in between. CDR1 is LNHDA, CDR2 SQIVND, per germline (reference sequence). DNA for the CDR3: TGTGCCAGTAAATCAGGGGACCAGCCCCAGCATTTT. It yields the protein CASKSGDQPQHF.

V is TRBV11-3 and J is TRBJ2-1, with 10 bases fitting TRBD2. CDR3 length: 15 residues. Germline V CDR1 and CDR2: SGHNT, YENEEA. With V trimmed by 1 base and J by 5 bases, 2 bases remained unmatched. CDR3 amino acids: CASSLGLAGDNEQFF. In nucleotides, the CDR3 is TGTGCCAGCAGCTTAGGACTAGCGGGTGACAATGAGCAGTTCTTC.

This clone was seen just once. The rearrangement joins TRBV21-1 to TRBJ2-2; the D segment call TRBD1 is taken from the table without a DNA check. TRBV21-1 constitutes a pseudogene. This CDR3 has 12 residues. The CDR3 bases are TGTGCCGGACAGGAGAACACCGGGGAGCTGTTTTTT. This encodes CAGQENTGELFF.

The V and J genes are TRBV27 and TRBJ1-2; 7 bases match TRBD1. Unmatched junction bases numbered 13, after V lost 5 bases and J lost 4 bases. The germline gives CDR1 MNHEY, CDR2 SMNVEV (reference sequence). The CDR3 is made up of 16 amino acids. This CDR3 is CASSLLRQGGPYGYTF. The CDR3 region has the DNA TGTGCCAGCAGTCTCTTAAGACAGGGAGGTCCCTATGGCTACACCTTC.

The genes are TRBV6-1 and TRBJ1-5, with D possibly matching TRBD1 (6 bases). The V gene's germline CDR1 is MNHNS and CDR2 SASEGT. The CDR3 contains 16 residues. V lost 2 bases to trimming and J lost 2 bases, with 13 bases between them. This CDR3 is CASSESRGLGNQPQHF. CDR3 DNA: TGTGCCAGCAGTGAAAGTAGGGGGTTAGGCAATCAGCCCCAGCATTTT.

The gene calls are TRBV4-2 and TRBJ2-1; tentatively, D is TRBD2 (6 bases). This CDR3 is 15 amino acids long. CDR1 and CDR2 (germline): LGHNA, YNFKEQ. V dropped 5 bases and J dropped 0 bases, with 11 bases sitting between them. The CDR3 protein is CASSASASSYNEQFF. The CDR3 region has the DNA TGTGCCAGCAGCGCTAGCGCGAGCTCCTACAATGAGCAGTTCTTC.

In this sample, this clone turned up once. The V and J genes are TRBV7-2 and TRBJ2-5; TRBD2 matches 8 bases. Losses at the gene ends were 1 base for V and 5 bases for J; bases not matched to a gene: 12. The CDR3 has 17 residues. Germline loops: CDR1 SGHTA, CDR2 FQGNSA. The CDR3, as DNA: TGTGCCAGCAGCTTAGGCTGGGGCGGGGGGAAAGCGGAGACCCAGTACTTC. Translated, it gives CASSLGWGGGKAETQYF.

The J gene is TRBJ2-7, the V gene TRBV28; 8 bases are shared with TRBD2. The CDR3 is 15 amino acids. Trimming at V came to 5 bases and at J to 4 bases, leaving 10 bases not matched to a gene. The germline gives CDR1 MDHEN, CDR2 SYDVKM. The CDR3 DNA reads TGTGCCAGCAGTCCGGGACTAGGGGATCTTTACGAGCAGTACTTC. Translation: CASSPGLGDLYEQYF.

The chain is built from TRBV10-3 and TRBJ2-4; D may be TRBD1 (5 bases). The CDR3 extends over 14 amino acids. V shed 0 bases and J shed 5 bases, with 8 bases lying between them. Germline V CDR1 and CDR2: ENHRY, SYGVKD. In DNA form, the CDR3 reads TGTGCCATCAGTGAGTCCAAAGGGGAAAACATTCAGTACTTC. Protein: CAISESKGENIQYF.

This chain joins TRBV7-3 and TRBJ2-6; D is unresolved. V dropped 5 bases and J dropped 3 bases, with 8 bases sitting between them. The length of the CDR3 is 14 residues. Germline CDR1 reads SGHTA; CDR2 reads FQGTGA. The DNA of the CDR3 is TGTGCCAGCAGCCCGAGTCTTGGGGCCAACGTCCTGACTTTC. It encodes CASSPSLGANVLTF. Filled out from reference TRBV7-3 and TRBJ2-6, the complete variable domain reads GAGVSQTPSNKVTEKGKYVELRCDPISGHTALYWYRQSLGQGPEFLIYFQGTGAADDSGLPNDRFFAVRPEGSVSTLKIQRTERGDSAVYLCASSPSLGANVLTFGAGSRLTVL.

The J gene is TRBJ1-2, the V gene TRBV14; D perhaps matches TRBD1 (6 bases). The CDR3 contains 13 residues. Between the trimmed V and J ends, which lost 4 bases and 3 bases, there was a span of 9 bases. CDR1 and CDR2 (germline): SGHDN, FVKESK. CDR3: CASSPDRHYGYTF. CDR3 nucleotide sequence: TGTGCCAGCAGCCCCGACAGGCACTATGGCTACACCTTC.

This chain uses TRBV18 with TRBJ2-3, with TRBD2 identical over 7 bases. Germline V gene sequence: CDR1 KGHSH, CDR2 LQKENI. The CDR3 totals 17 residues. V trimming: 3 bases; J trimming: 4 bases; junction bases outside the gene matches: 13. CDR3 in DNA: TGTGCCAGCTCACCTAAGCAGGGCGGGAGTGGCTCAGATACGCAGTATTTT. This gives the protein CASSPKQGGSGSDTQYF.

This chain links TRBV2 with TRBJ1-4, with 8 bases identical to TRBD1. Per the germline V gene, CDR1 is SNHLY and CDR2 is FYNNEI. Trimming cost V 8 bases and J 1 base; bases outside gene matches: 3. The CDR3 covers 14 residues. The CDR3 DNA follows: TGTGCCAGCTCCGGACAGGGAACTAATGAAAAACTGTTTTTT. It encodes CASSGQGTNEKLFF.